This paragraph reports one TCR beta chain. CDR1 is MGHRA, CDR2 YSYEKL, per germline. V dropped 1 base and J dropped 0 bases, with 12 bases sitting between them. This CDR3 is built from 16 residues. Sequencing used immunoSEQ multiplex PCR; TCRdb keeps in-frame clones, though not all of them. The profile shows roughly 160,000 clones, 88% of them singletons. These data are taken from a study of control samples from healthy donors and cancer patients. The rearrangement joins TRBV4-1 to TRBJ1-2, with TRBD1 as a possible D gene (6 bases). The specimen was blood. The sequence was collected from a woman aged 25 to 39 in good health. CDR3 sequence: CASSQGQEITNYGYTF. CDR3 DNA sequence: TGCGCCAGCAGCCAAGGACAGGAGATTACTAACTATGGCTACACCTTC.